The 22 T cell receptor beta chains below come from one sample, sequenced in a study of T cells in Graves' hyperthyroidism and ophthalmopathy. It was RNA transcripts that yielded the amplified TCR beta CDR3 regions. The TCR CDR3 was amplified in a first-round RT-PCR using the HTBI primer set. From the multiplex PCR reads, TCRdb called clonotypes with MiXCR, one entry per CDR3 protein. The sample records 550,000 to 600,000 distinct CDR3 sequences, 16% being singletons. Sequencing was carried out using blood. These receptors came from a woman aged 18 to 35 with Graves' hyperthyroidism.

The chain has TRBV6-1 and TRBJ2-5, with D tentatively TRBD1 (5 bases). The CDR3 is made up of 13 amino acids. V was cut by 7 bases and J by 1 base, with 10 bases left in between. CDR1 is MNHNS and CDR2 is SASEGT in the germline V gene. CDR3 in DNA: TGTGCCAGCATGGACACGATCCAAGAGACCCAGTACTTC. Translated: CASMDTIQETQYF.

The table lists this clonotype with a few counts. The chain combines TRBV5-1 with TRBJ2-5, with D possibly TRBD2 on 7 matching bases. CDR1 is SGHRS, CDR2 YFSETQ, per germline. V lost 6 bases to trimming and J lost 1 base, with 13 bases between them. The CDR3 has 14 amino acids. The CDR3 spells CASNDAGAQETQYF. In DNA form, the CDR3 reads TGCGCCAGCAACGATGCGGGGGCCCAAGAGACCCAGTACTTC.

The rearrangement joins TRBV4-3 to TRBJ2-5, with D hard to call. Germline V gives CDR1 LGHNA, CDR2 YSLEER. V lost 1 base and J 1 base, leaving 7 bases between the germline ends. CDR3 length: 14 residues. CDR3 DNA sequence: TGCGCCAGCAGCCAAGTCTTCAGCCAAGAGACCCAGTACTTC. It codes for CASSQVFSQETQYF.

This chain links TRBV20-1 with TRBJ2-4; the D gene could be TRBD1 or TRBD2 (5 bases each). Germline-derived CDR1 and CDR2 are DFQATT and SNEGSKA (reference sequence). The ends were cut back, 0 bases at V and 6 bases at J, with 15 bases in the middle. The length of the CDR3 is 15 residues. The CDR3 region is CSARDPQGGRNIQYF. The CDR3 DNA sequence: TGCAGTGCTAGAGATCCCCAGGGTGGGAGAAACATTCAGTACTTC.

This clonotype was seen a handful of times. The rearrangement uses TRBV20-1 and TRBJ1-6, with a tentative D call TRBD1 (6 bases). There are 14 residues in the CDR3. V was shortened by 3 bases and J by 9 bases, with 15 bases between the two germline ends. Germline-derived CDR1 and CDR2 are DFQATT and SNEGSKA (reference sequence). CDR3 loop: CSARVTRGGSPLHF. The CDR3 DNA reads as TGCAGTGCTAGGGTCACCAGGGGAGGTTCACCCCTCCACTTT.

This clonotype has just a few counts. CDR3 region: CSVEGGPLAGRQQGNIQYF. The CDR3 nucleotides are TGCAGCGTTGAAGGGGGTCCCTTAGCGGGAAGGCAACAAGGAAACATTCAGTACTTC. The chain recombines TRBV29-1 with TRBJ2-4; 8 nucleotides match TRBD2. From germline, CDR1 is SQVTM and CDR2 ANQGSEA. V shed 1 base and J 6 bases; nucleotides not matched to a gene: 20. The CDR3 consists of 19 residues.

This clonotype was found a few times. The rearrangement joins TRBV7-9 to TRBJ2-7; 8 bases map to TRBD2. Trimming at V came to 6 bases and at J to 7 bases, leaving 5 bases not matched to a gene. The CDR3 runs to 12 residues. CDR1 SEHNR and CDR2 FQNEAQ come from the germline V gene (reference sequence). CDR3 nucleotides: TGTGCCAGCAGTCCAATAGCGGGAGAGCAGTACTTC. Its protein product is CASSPIAGEQYF.

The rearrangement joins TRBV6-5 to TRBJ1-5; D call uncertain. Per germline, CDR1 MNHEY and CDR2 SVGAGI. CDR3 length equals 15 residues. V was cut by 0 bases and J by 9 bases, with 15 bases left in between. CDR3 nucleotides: TGTGCCAGCAGTTACTCCGGGGTTTCGGGGTTGCCCCAGCATTTT. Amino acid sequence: CASSYSGVSGLPQHF.

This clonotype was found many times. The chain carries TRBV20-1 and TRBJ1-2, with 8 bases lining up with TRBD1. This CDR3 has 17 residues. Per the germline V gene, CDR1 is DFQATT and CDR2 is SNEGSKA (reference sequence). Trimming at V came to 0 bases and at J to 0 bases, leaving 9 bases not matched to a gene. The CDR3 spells CSAREARGRGSNYGYTF. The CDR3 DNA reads TGCAGTGCTAGAGAGGCCAGGGGGCGAGGGTCTAACTATGGCTACACCTTC.

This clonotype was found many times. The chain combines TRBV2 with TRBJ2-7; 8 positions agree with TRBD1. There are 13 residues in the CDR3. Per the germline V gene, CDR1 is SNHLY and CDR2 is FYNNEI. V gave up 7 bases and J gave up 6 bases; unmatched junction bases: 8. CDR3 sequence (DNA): TGTGCCAGCATTCAGGGGGCGGTTCGCGAGCAGTACTTC. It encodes CASIQGAVREQYF.

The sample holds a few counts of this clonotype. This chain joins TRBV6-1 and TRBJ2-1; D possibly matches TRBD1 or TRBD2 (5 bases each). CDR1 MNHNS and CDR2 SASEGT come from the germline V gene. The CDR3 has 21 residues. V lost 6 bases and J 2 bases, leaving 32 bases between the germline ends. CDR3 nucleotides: TGTGCCAGCAGGGGTTACCGGGACGCCGGTATAGGAGGAGGTCCCTACAATGAGCAGTTCTTC. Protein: CASRGYRDAGIGGGPYNEQFF.

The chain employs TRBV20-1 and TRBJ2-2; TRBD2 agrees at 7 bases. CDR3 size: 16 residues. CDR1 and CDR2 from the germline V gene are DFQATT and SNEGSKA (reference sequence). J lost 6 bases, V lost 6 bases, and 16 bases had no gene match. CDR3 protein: CSAGGTNGTAAGELFF. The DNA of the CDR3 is TGCAGTGCCGGCGGGACTAACGGGACGGCCGCCGGGGAGCTGTTTTTT.

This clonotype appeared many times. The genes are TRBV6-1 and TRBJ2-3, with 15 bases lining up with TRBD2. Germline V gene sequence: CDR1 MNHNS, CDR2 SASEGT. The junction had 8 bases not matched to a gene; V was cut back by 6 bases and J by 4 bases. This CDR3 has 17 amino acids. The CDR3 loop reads CASSDRTSGGGADTQYF. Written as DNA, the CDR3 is TGTGCCAGCAGCGATCGGACTAGCGGGGGGGGGGCAGATACGCAGTATTTT.

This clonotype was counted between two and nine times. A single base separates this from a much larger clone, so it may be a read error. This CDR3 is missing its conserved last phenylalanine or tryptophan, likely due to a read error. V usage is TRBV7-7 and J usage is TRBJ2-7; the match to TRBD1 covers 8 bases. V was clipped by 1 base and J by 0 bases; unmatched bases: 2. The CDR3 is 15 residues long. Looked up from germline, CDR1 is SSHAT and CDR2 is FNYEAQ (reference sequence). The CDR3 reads CASSLGRGPSYEQYL. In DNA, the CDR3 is TGTGCCAGCAGCTTAGGCAGGGGGCCCTCCTACGAGCAGTACCTC.

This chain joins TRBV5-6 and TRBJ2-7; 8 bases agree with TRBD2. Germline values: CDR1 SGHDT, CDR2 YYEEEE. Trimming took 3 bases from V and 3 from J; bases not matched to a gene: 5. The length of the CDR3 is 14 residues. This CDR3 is CASSSEREHYEQYF. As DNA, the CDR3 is TGTGCCAGCAGCTCTGAGCGGGAGCACTACGAGCAGTACTTC.

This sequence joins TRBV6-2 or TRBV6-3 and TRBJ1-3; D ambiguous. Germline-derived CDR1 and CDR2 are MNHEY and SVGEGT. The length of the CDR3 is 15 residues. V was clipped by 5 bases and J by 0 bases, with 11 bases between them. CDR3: CASSDGRSSGNTIYF. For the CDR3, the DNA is TGTGCCAGCAGTGACGGCCGGAGCTCTGGAAACACCATATATTTT.

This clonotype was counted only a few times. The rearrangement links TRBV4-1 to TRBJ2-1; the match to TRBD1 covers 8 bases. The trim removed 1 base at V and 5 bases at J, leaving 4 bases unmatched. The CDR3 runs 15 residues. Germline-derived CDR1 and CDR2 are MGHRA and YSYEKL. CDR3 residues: CASSQGQGPHNEQFF. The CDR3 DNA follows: TGCGCCAGCAGCCAAGGACAGGGGCCCCACAATGAGCAGTTCTTC.

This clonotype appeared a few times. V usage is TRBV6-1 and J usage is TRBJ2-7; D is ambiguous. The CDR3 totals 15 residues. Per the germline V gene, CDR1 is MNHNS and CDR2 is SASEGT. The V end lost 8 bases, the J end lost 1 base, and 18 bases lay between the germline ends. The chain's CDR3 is CASLVQEPSSYEQYF. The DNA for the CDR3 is TGTGCCAGCTTAGTGCAGGAGCCCTCATCCTACGAGCAGTACTTC.

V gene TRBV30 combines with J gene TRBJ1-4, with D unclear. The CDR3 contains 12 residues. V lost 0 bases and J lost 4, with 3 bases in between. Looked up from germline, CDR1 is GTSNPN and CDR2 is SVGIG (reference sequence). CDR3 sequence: CAWSVINEKLFF. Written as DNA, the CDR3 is TGTGCCTGGAGTGTCATTAATGAAAAACTGTTTTTT. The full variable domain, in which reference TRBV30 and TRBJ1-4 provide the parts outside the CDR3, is SQTIHQWPATLVQPVGSPLSLECTVEGTSNPNLYWYRQAAGRGLQLLFYSVGIGQISSEVPQNLSASRPQDRQFILSSKKLLLSDSGFYLCAWSVINEKLFFGSGTQLSVL.

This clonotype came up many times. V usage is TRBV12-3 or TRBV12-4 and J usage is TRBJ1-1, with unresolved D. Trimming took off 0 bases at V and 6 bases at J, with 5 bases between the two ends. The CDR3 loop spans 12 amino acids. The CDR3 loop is CASSLAFPEAFF. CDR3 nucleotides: TGTGCCAGCAGTTTAGCGTTCCCTGAAGCTTTCTTT.

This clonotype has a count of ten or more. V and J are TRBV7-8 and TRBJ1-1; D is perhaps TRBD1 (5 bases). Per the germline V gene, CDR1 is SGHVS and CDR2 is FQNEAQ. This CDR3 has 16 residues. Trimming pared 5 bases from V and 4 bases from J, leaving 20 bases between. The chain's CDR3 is CASSPRVGEFGTEAFF. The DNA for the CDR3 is TGTGCCAGCAGCCCGCGAGTAGGGGAGTTTGGCACTGAAGCTTTCTTT.

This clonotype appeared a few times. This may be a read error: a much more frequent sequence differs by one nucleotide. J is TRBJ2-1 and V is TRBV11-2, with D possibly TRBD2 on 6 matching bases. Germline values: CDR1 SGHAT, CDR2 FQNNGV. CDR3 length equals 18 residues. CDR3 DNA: TGTGCCAGCGGCTTAAGACTAGGCGGTCTTCAACTCTACAATGAGCAGTTCTTC. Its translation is CASGLRLGGLQLYNEQFF.